Below are 2 T cell receptor beta chains sequenced from a single sample in a study of blood T cell repertoires in COVID-19. Clones were sequenced by immunoSEQ multiplex PCR, and TCRdb holds only the in-frame ones, with some missing. The sample holds approximately 64,000 clones, roughly 85% seen once. Sequenced material: peripheral blood. Receptors were obtained from an older woman with COVID-19, enrolled during active disease.

The J gene is TRBJ2-1, the V gene TRBV24-1, with TRBD2 matching 7 bases. CDR3 length: 15 residues. Germline assignment: CDR1 KGHDR and CDR2 SFDVKD. V lost 3 bases, J lost 3 bases, and 4 bases stayed unmatched. Here the CDR3 DNA reads TGTGCCACCAGTGATGGGGGGGGAGGCTACAATGAGCAGTTCTTC. This translates into CATSDGGGGYNEQFF.

This clone was recorded a few times. The rearrangement uses TRBV2 and TRBJ2-7; TRBD1 aligns across 8 bases. V lost 6 bases and J lost 2; bases outside the gene matches: 15. The CDR3 totals 17 residues. Germline V gene lookup returns CDR1 SNHLY and CDR2 FYNNEI. CDR3 in DNA: TGTGCCAGCAGGAGGGAACAGGGGGTCATCGTTGCCTACGAGCAGTACTTC. Translation gives CASRREQGVIVAYEQYF.